This TCR beta chain was identified in a study of identical twins. TCRdb re-called the 5' RACE reads through MiXCR, storing one row per CDR3 protein. This table has under 900,000 distinct CDR3 sequences, more than 9% appearing once. V was pared by 6 bases and J by 0 bases, with 9 bases between. The CDR3 is 14 amino acids. Germline CDR1 MNHEY, CDR2 SVGEGT. These same records also appear under a second study, on yellow fever vaccine responses in identical twins.

This clonotype was obtained from a woman aged 18-29 years in good health. The rearrangement uses TRBV6-2 or TRBV6-3 and TRBJ2-4; D remains ambiguous. Source material: PBMCs. For the CDR3, the DNA is TGTGCCAGCAGCGCAGGAATAGCCAAAAACATTCAGTACTTC. It encodes CASSAGIAKNIQYF.